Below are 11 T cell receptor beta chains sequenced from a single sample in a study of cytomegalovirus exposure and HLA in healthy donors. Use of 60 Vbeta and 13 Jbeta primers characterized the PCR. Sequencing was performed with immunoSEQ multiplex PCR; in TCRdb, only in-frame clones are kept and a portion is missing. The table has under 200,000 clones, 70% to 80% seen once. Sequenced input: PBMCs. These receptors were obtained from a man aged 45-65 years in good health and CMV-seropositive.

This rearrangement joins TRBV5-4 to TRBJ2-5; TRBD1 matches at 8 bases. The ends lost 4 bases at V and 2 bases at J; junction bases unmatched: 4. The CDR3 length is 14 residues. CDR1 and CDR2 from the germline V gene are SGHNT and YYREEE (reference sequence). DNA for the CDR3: TGTGCCAGCAGCAAGGGGACAGGACAAGAGACCCAGTACTTC. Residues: CASSKGTGQETQYF.

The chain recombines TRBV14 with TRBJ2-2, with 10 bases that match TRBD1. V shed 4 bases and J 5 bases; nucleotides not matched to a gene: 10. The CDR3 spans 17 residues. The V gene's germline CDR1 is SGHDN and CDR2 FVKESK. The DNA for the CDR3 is TGTGCCAGCAGCCCTGGTATCGACAGGGGGCGTACCGGGGAGCTGTTTTTT. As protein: CASSPGIDRGRTGELFF.

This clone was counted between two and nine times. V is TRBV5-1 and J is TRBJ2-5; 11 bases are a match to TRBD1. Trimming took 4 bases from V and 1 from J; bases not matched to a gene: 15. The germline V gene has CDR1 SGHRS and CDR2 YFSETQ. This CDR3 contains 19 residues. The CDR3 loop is CASSPLGTGGSIVQETQYF. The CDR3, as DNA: TGCGCCAGCAGCCCCCTGGGGACAGGGGGGTCCATAGTCCAAGAGACCCAGTACTTC. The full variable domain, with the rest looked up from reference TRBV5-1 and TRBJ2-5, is KAGVTQTPRYLIKTRGQQVTLSCSPISGHRSVSWYQQTPGQGLQFLFEYFSETQRNKGNFPGRFSGRQFSNSRSEMNVSTLELGDSALYLCASSPLGTGGSIVQETQYFGPGTRLLVL.

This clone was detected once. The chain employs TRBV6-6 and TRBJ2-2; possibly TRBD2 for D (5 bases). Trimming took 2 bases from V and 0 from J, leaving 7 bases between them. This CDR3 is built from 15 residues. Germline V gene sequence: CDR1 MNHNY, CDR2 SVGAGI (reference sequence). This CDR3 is CASSYHGANTGELFF. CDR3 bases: TGTGCCAGCAGTTACCACGGGGCGAACACCGGGGAGCTGTTTTTT.

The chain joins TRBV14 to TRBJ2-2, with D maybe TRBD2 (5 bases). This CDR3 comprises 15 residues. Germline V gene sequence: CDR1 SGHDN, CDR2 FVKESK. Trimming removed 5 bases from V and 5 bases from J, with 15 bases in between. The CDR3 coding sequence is TGTGCCAGCAGCAAGGGTGGGAGAGCAACCGGGGAGCTGTTTTTT. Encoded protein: CASSKGGRATGELFF.

The CDR3: CASSPPGATKNIQYF. CDR3 coding DNA: TGTGCCAGCTCACCACCGGGGGCTACCAAAAACATTCAGTACTTC. The chain links TRBV18 to TRBJ2-4, with a tentative D call TRBD1 (6 bases). Trimming removed 0 bases at V and 2 bases at J, with 8 bases between. The CDR3 is made up of 15 amino acids. The germline V gene has CDR1 KGHSH and CDR2 LQKENI.

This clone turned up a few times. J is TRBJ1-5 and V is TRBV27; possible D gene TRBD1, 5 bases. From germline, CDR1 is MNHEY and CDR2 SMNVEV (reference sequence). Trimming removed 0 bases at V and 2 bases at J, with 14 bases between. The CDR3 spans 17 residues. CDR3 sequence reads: CASSLSAGPLRNQPQHF. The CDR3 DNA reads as TGTGCCAGCAGTTTATCGGCAGGGCCTCTGCGCAATCAGCCCCAGCATTTT.

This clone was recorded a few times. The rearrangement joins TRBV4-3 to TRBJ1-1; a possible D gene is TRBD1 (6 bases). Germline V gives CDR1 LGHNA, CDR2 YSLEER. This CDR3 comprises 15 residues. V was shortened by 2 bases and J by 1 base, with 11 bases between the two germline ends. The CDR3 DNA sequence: TGCGCCAGCAGCCAATCGAGGACAGCGAACACTGAAGCTTTCTTT. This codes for CASSQSRTANTEAFF.

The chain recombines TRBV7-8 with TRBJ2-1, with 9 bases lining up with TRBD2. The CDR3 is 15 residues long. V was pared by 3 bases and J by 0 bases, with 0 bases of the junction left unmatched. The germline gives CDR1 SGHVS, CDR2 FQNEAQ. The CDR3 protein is CASSFSGGSYNEQFF. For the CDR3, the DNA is TGTGCCAGCAGCTTTAGCGGGGGCTCCTACAATGAGCAGTTCTTC.

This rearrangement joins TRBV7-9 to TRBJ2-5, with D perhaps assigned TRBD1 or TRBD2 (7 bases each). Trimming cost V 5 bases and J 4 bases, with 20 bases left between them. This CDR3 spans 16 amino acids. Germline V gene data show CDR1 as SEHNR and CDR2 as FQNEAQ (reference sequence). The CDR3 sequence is CASSVGGGGPTETQYF. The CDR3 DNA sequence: TGTGCCAGCAGCGTAGGGGGCGGGGGCCCCACAGAGACCCAGTACTTC.

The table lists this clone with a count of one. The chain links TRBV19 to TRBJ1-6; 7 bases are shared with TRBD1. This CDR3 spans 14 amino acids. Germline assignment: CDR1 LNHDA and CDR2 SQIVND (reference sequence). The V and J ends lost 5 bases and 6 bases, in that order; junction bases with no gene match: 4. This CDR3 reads CASSPGTVNSPLHF. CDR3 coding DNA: TGTGCCAGTAGTCCCGGGACAGTTAATTCACCCCTCCACTTT.